Described below is a single TCR beta chain sequence and its context. The antigen is not known. Via MiXCR, TCRdb re-called the 5' RACE reads, giving one row per CDR3 protein. The sample yields a few hundred thousand distinct CDR3 sequences, around 19% seen once. The sample is drawn from a study of CD8 T cells in ankylosing spondylitis. The CDR3 consists of 15 residues. Trimming removed 1 base from V and 4 bases from J; junction bases left unmatched: 2. Regarding the study as a whole: A motif of fewer than ten highly homologous TCR beta variants was seen as apparently characteristic of ankylosing spondylitis blood.

The sample comprised blood, either unsorted or a sorted T cell fraction (not recorded which). The receptor was isolated from a male donor with ankylosing spondylitis. The chain combines TRBV12-3 or TRBV12-4 with TRBJ2-5; 11 bases agree with TRBD1. The CDR3: CASSLGTGGGETQYF. The CDR3, as DNA: TGTGCCAGCAGTTTAGGGACAGGGGGCGGAGAGACCCAGTACTTC.